A selection of T cell receptor beta chains follows, all from one sample in a study of CD8 T cells in Susac syndrome. One entry per CDR3 protein results from TCRdb running MiXCR on the immunoSEQ multiplex PCR reads. The table shows about 300,000 distinct CDR3 sequences, with over 75% occurring only once. The sample comprised CD8+ T cells from PBMCs. The receptors shown here come from a human donor with multiple sclerosis. Both conserved end residues are part of each CDR3. The D gene is left open where the match is weak. Size values are once, few and many counts, or a class for expanded clones, and some rows have none.

D gene	V gene	J gene	clone size	CDR3 protein	CDR3 DNA
NA	TRBV5-4	TRBJ1-5	few	CASSSMTGGNQPQHF	TGTGCCAGCAGCTCGATGACCGGGGGCAATCAGCCCCAGCATTTT
TRBD1	TRBV20-1	TRBJ2-1	NA	CSAHLLQGHNEQFF	TGCAGTGCTCATCTCTTACAGGGGCACAATGAGCAGTTCTTC
NA	TRBV5-1	TRBJ2-5	NA	CASRGGGKETQYF	TGCGCCAGCAGAGGGGGAGGCAAAGAGACCCAGTACTTC
NA	TRBV5-6	TRBJ2-2	NA	CASSLFQRSNTGELFF	TGTGCCAGCAGCTTGTTTCAGCGTTCGAACACCGGGGAGCTGTTTTTT
TRBD1	TRBV12-5	TRBJ1-1	NA	CASGLGTGGDMNTEAFF	TGTGCTAGTGGTTTGGGGACAGGGGGGGATATGAACACTGAAGCTTTCTTT
TRBD2	TRBV4-3	TRBJ2-1	NA	CASSLGTSGTSYNEQFF	TGCGCCAGCAGCCTAGGGACTAGCGGGACCTCCTACAATGAGCAGTTCTTC
TRBD1	TRBV7-2	TRBJ1-5	NA	CASSLGQGQWPQHF	TGTGCCAGCAGCTTAGGACAGGGGCAGTGGCCCCAGCATTTT
TRBD1	TRBV5-4	TRBJ1-1	NA	CASSALDRGYTEAFF	TGTGCCAGCAGCGCGTTGGACAGGGGTTACACTGAAGCTTTCTTT
NA	TRBV29-1	TRBJ2-1	NA	CSVPISDLYNEQFF	TGCAGCGTTCCTATTTCCGACCTTTACAATGAGCAGTTCTTC
NA	TRBV4-1	TRBJ1-1	NA	CASSLALGREAFF	TGCGCCAGCAGCCTAGCTCTAGGCCGTGAAGCTTTCTTT